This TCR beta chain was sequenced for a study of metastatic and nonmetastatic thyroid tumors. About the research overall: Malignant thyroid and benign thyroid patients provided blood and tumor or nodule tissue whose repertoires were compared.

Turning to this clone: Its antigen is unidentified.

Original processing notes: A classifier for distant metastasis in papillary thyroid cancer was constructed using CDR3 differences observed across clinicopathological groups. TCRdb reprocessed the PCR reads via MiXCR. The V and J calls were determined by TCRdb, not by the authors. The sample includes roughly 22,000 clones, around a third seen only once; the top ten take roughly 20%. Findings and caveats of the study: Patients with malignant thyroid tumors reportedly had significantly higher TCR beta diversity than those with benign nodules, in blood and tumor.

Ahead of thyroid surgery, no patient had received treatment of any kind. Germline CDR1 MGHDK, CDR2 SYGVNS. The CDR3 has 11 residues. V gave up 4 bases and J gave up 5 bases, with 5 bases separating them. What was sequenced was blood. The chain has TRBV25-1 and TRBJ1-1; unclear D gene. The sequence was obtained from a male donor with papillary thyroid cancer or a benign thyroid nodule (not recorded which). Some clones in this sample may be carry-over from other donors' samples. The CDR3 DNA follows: TGTGCCAGCAGTGTAGGGACTGAAGCTTTCTTT. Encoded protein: CASSVGTEAFF.